The TCR beta chain described here comes from a study of OX40 agonist ivuxolimab in advanced cancers. The ends lost 0 bases at V and 6 bases at J; junction bases unmatched: 7. This CDR3 has 16 amino acids. CDR1 is SGHVS, CDR2 FQNEAQ, per germline. Overall study results and limits: Circulating CD4+ and CD8+ T cells showed clonal expansion by week 6 at 0.1 to 3.0 mg/kg. The study did not work out the antigen specificity of the expanded peripheral T cells.

Generated by immunoSEQ multiplex PCR, the TCRdb table keeps only in-frame clones and is missing some. This sample has about 90,000 clones; roughly 89% occur once, and the top ten carry under 2%. Comment on this clone: Antigen specificity is unknown.

The material was CD4+ or CD8+ T cells sorted from blood, obtained in a trial of the OX40 agonist ivuxolimab. This TCR came from an adult with an advanced solid tumor such as melanoma, head and neck, liver or kidney cancer. J is TRBJ2-1 and V is TRBV7-8; 8 bases fit TRBD1. For the CDR3, the DNA is TGTGCCAGCAGCTTAGCGCCAGGGGGCGTCACCAATGAGCAGTTCTTC. Its translation: CASSLAPGGVTNEQFF.